The 27 T cell receptor beta chains in this list originate from one sample, sequenced in a study of shared clonotypes between healthy human individuals. Sequencing was performed with immunoSEQ multiplex PCR; in TCRdb, only in-frame clones are kept and a portion is missing. Seen here are approximately 480,000 clones, about three quarters observed once, and the top ten hold around 13%. The material sequenced was PBMCs. Every receptor here comes from a middle-aged woman in good health. Some clones in this sample may be carry-over from other donors' samples.

The V and J genes are TRBV5-5 and TRBJ1-1; D unclear. The CDR3 consists of 15 residues. Germline loops: CDR1 SGHKS, CDR2 YYEKEE (reference sequence). V lost 3 bases, J lost 10 bases, and 22 bases lay in between. This CDR3 reads CASSWEPGYSVGAFF. The CDR3 region has the DNA TGTGCCAGCAGCTGGGAGCCGGGGTACTCTGTAGGAGCTTTCTTT.

The chain couples TRBV19 to TRBJ1-1; perhaps TRBD1 as D (6 bases). The CDR3 totals 14 residues. The germline V and J ends were trimmed by 6 bases and 11 bases, with 22 bases remaining between them. Germline-derived CDR1 and CDR2 are LNHDA and SQIVND (reference sequence). CDR3 region: CASSQGAGGAGAFF. The CDR3 DNA reads as TGTGCCAGTAGCCAAGGGGCGGGGGGCGCCGGGGCTTTCTTT.

The chain couples TRBV2 to TRBJ2-5; 7 bases map to TRBD1. The germline gives CDR1 SNHLY, CDR2 FYNNEI. Germline trimming cut 7 bases from V and 9 bases from J; bases unmatched to any gene: 17. The CDR3 loop spans 15 amino acids. CDR3 nucleotide sequence: TGTGCCAGCATGGCGGCCCGGACAGGCTTTTTGTCCCAGTACTTC. It is translated as CASMAARTGFLSQYF.

The chain employs TRBV9 and TRBJ2-7, with TRBD2 as a possible D gene (6 bases). CDR1 SGDLS and CDR2 YYNGEE come from the germline V gene. This CDR3 has 16 amino acids. Trimming cost V 0 bases and J 2 bases, with 15 bases left between them. The CDR3 here is CASSVDMAGTAYEQYF. CDR3 in DNA: TGTGCCAGCAGCGTAGATATGGCGGGAACCGCCTACGAGCAGTACTTC.

The chain couples TRBV7-9 to TRBJ2-2; no reliable D call. V was clipped by 4 bases and J by 9 bases, with 6 bases between them. This CDR3 has 11 amino acids. CDR1 is SEHNR and CDR2 is FQNEAQ in the germline V gene (reference sequence). The CDR3 bases are TGTGCCAGCAGCTCCGGTAGGGAGCTGTTTTTT. It yields the protein CASSSGRELFF.

This chain joins TRBV7-7 and TRBJ2-7; TRBD1 agrees at 9 bases. The germline V gene encodes CDR1 SSHAT and CDR2 FNYEAQ (reference sequence). The CDR3 length is 15 residues. V gave up 4 bases and J gave up 3 bases; unmatched junction bases: 7. CDR3 residues: CASSSRDREIYEQYF. The CDR3 nucleotides read TGTGCCAGCAGCTCCCGGGACAGGGAGATCTACGAGCAGTACTTC.

This chain links TRBV7-3 with TRBJ2-1; the D is unclear. Germline loops: CDR1 SGHTA, CDR2 FQGTGA. V was trimmed by 2 bases and J by 0 bases, leaving 8 bases between them. CDR3 length: 15 residues. The CDR3 bases are TGTGCCAGCAGCTTATCCCCTAGCTCCTACAATGAGCAGTTCTTC. Residues: CASSLSPSSYNEQFF.

This clone was found a few times. The gene calls are TRBV9 and TRBJ1-2; no definite D call. The V gene lost 0 bases and the J gene lost 2 bases, with 14 bases spanning the gap. The CDR3 runs to 16 residues. Germline assignment: CDR1 SGDLS and CDR2 YYNGEE. CDR3 DNA: TGTGCCAGCAGCGTAGCTATGGACGGCACCAACTATGGCTACACCTTC. Translation: CASSVAMDGTNYGYTF.

This chain links TRBV7-9 with TRBJ2-3, with 10 bases fitting TRBD2. Germline loops: CDR1 SEHNR, CDR2 FQNEAQ (reference sequence). J lost 3 bases, V lost 0 bases, and 0 bases had no gene match. The length of the CDR3 is 15 residues. This CDR3 is CASSLALAGTDTQYF. CDR3 DNA: TGTGCCAGCAGCTTAGCACTAGCGGGAACAGATACGCAGTATTTT. Looking up the rest from reference TRBV7-9 and TRBJ2-3 gives the full variable domain: DTGVSQNPRHKITKRGQNVTFRCDPISEHNRLYWYRQTLGQGPEFLTYFQNEAQLEKSRLLSDRFSAERPKGSFSTLEIQRTEQGDSAMYLCASSLALAGTDTQYFGPGTRLTVL.

The V gene is TRBV5-1, the J gene TRBJ2-1; D might be TRBD2 (6 bases). Germline-derived CDR1 and CDR2 are SGHRS and YFSETQ. V lost 6 bases and J lost 1, with 11 bases in between. The CDR3 extends over 14 amino acids. In DNA, the CDR3 is TGCGCCAGCACCGGAGGGCCGTCCTACAATGAGCAGTTCTTC. Protein product: CASTGGPSYNEQFF.

The chain uses TRBV9 and TRBJ2-2, with D tentatively TRBD1 (5 bases). The CDR3 loop spans 12 amino acids. V lost 8 bases and J lost 2, with 7 bases in between. The germline V gene encodes CDR1 SGDLS and CDR2 YYNGEE. CDR3 loop: CASRTNTGELFF. The CDR3 bases are TGTGCCAGTAGGACAAACACCGGGGAGCTGTTTTTT. Variable domain in full (rest from reference TRBV9 and TRBJ2-2): DSGVTQTPKHLITATGQRVTLRCSPRSGDLSVYWYQQSLDQGLQFLIQYYNGEERAKGNILERFSAQQFPDLHSELNLSSLELGDSALYFCASRTNTGELFFGEGSRLTVL.

The chain uses TRBV28 and TRBJ2-7, with D hard to call. This CDR3 has 12 residues. Trimming took 5 bases from V and 4 from J, leaving 9 bases between them. The V gene's germline CDR1 is MDHEN and CDR2 SYDVKM. The CDR3 sequence: CASSPLGYEQYF. The CDR3 region has the DNA TGTGCCAGCAGTCCCCTGGGTTACGAGCAGTACTTC.

V and J are TRBV19 and TRBJ2-1; 9 bases map to TRBD2. The CDR3 runs to 17 residues. The trim removed 5 bases at V and 4 bases at J, leaving 12 bases unmatched. In germline, CDR1 is LNHDA, CDR2 SQIVND (reference sequence). As DNA, the CDR3 is TGTGCCAGTAGTTTAATAGCGGGAGCTGAATTATACAATGAGCAGTTCTTC. Protein product: CASSLIAGAELYNEQFF. Using reference TRBV19 and TRBJ2-1 for the parts outside the CDR3, the full variable domain is DGGITQSPKYLFRKEGQNVTLSCEQNLNHDAMYWYRQDPGQGLRLIYYSQIVNDFQKGDIAEGYSVSREKKESFPLTVTSAQKNPTAFYLCASSLIAGAELYNEQFFGPGTRLTVL.

The gene calls are TRBV28 and TRBJ1-1; D gene ambiguous. Germline CDR1 is MDHEN and CDR2 is SYDVKM. Trimming stripped 8 bases from V and 2 bases from J, with 9 bases between. The CDR3 extends over 12 amino acids. The DNA of the CDR3 is TGTGCCAGCCGCGTAGCTAACACTGAAGCTTTCTTT. Its translation is CASRVANTEAFF. Complete variable domain (other parts from reference TRBV28 and TRBJ1-1): DVKVTQSSRYLVKRTGEKVFLECVQDMDHENMFWYRQDPGLGLRLIYFSYDVKMKEKGDIPEGYSVSREKKERFSLILESASTNQTSMYLCASRVANTEAFFGQGTRLTVV.

The V gene is TRBV11-2, the J gene TRBJ1-4, with D unclear. From germline, CDR1 is SGHAT and CDR2 FQNNGV. V dropped 4 bases and J dropped 3 bases, with 15 bases sitting between them. The CDR3 contains 16 residues. CDR3 region: CASSSRSDGPNEKLFF. The CDR3 DNA reads TGTGCCAGCAGCTCCAGGTCCGATGGACCTAATGAAAAACTGTTTTTT.

The chain joins TRBV18 to TRBJ2-2; D is ambiguous. Germline CDR1 is KGHSH and CDR2 is LQKENI. The CDR3 loop spans 13 amino acids. The germline V and J ends were trimmed by 1 base and 6 bases, with 6 bases remaining between them. The CDR3 DNA sequence: TGTGCCAGCTCACCACGCCCCTCCGGGGAGCTGTTTTTT. Protein: CASSPRPSGELFF.

This chain connects TRBV5-1 to TRBJ2-1; 12 bases align to TRBD2. Per germline, CDR1 SGHRS and CDR2 YFSETQ. V was clipped by 2 bases and J by 3 bases; unmatched bases: 3. The CDR3 has 16 residues. The CDR3 is CASSFMGLAGYNEQFF. In nucleotides, the CDR3 is TGCGCCAGCAGCTTTATGGGACTAGCGGGCTACAATGAGCAGTTCTTC.

Only a few counts were recorded for this clone. The rearrangement links TRBV7-9 to TRBJ2-2, with 7 positions matching TRBD1. The CDR3 contains 15 residues. V lost 5 bases, J lost 9 bases, and 12 bases stayed unmatched. The germline gives CDR1 SEHNR, CDR2 FQNEAQ (reference sequence). Here the CDR3 DNA reads TGTGCCAGCAGCCGGAGTGGGACAGACAACAGGGAGCTGTTTTTT. This codes for CASSRSGTDNRELFF.

This clone has just one count. The chain links TRBV7-7 to TRBJ2-5; D might be TRBD2 (6 bases). V shed 5 bases and J shed 2 bases, with 9 bases lying between them. The V gene's germline CDR1 is SSHAT and CDR2 FNYEAQ (reference sequence). This CDR3 comprises 13 residues. The CDR3 loop reads CASSRSGQETQYF. The CDR3 bases are TGTGCCAGCAGCCGTAGCGGACAAGAGACCCAGTACTTC.

In DNA form, the CDR3 reads TGTGCCAGCAGCTTACGGCGGGGCAGCTCCTACAATGAGCAGTTCTTC. Encoded protein: CASSLRRGSSYNEQFF. This rearrangement joins TRBV7-9 to TRBJ2-1, with a tentative D call TRBD2 (6 bases). This CDR3 has 16 amino acids. CDR1 is SEHNR and CDR2 is FQNEAQ in the germline V gene (reference sequence). Trimming took 2 bases from V and 0 from J, leaving 11 bases between them.

The V and J genes are TRBV30 and TRBJ2-7, with 9 bases that match TRBD2. V dropped 2 bases and J dropped 2; count of bases not matched to a gene: 4. The CDR3 loop spans 14 amino acids. Per the germline V gene, CDR1 is GTSNPN and CDR2 is SVGIG (reference sequence). CDR3 protein: CAWSWLAGTYEQYF. For the CDR3, the DNA is TGTGCCTGGAGTTGGCTAGCGGGGACCTACGAGCAGTACTTC.

Of note for this clone: This sample also contains other DNA sequences that code for the same CDR3. The chain uses TRBV27 and TRBJ1-5; weak D call: TRBD1 (6 bases). The CDR3 runs 16 residues. The germline V and J ends were trimmed by 2 bases and 1 base, with 12 bases remaining between them. Looked up from germline, CDR1 is MNHEY and CDR2 is SMNVEV (reference sequence). The CDR3 coding sequence is TGTGCCAGCAGTTTAAGGGGCGACAGGAGCAATCAGCCCCAGCATTTT. Amino acid sequence: CASSLRGDRSNQPQHF.

For the CDR3, the DNA is TGTGCCACCAGCAGAGAAACAGGGGAACATGAAAAACTGTTTTTT. Amino acids: CATSRETGEHEKLFF. The chain carries TRBV15 and TRBJ1-4, with 7 bases fitting TRBD1. Germline values: CDR1 LNHNV, CDR2 YYDKDF (reference sequence). This CDR3 contains 15 residues. V gave up 0 bases and J gave up 6 bases; unmatched junction bases: 4.

The chain uses TRBV7-2 and TRBJ2-2, with TRBD1 as a possible D gene (6 bases). Trimming took off 0 bases at V and 4 bases at J, with 12 bases between the two ends. Germline V gene lookup returns CDR1 SGHTA and CDR2 FQGNSA. The CDR3 is 16 amino acids. DNA of the CDR3: TGTGCCAGCAGCTTAGCGGGCCTCAGGGGCACCGGGGAGCTGTTTTTT. Its translation: CASSLAGLRGTGELFF.

The V and J genes are TRBV29-1 and TRBJ1-5; the match to TRBD1 covers 9 bases. V lost 4 bases and J lost 6; bases outside the gene matches: 4. Germline CDR1 and CDR2: SQVTM and ANQGSEA. CDR3 length: 13 amino acids. CDR3 protein: CSVGGTGSQPQHF. The CDR3 DNA reads as TGCAGCGTTGGGGGGACAGGGTCTCAGCCCCAGCATTTT.

The chain couples TRBV5-1 to TRBJ2-1; D call uncertain. V was cut by 0 bases and J by 6 bases, with 16 bases left in between. The length of the CDR3 is 16 residues. The germline CDR1 and CDR2 sequences are SGHRS and YFSETQ. The CDR3 DNA sequence: TGCGCCAGCAGCTTGGTAGGCCAGGAGACGTTCAATGAGCAGTTCTTC. It yields the protein CASSLVGQETFNEQFF.

The count of this clone is one. CDR3 residues: CASSPSFGIAEAFF. Here the CDR3 DNA reads TGTGCCAGCAGTCCATCCTTTGGGATCGCTGAAGCTTTCTTT. The chain joins TRBV6-6 to TRBJ1-1; no reliable D call. Germline V CDR1 and CDR2: MNHNY, SVGAGI (reference sequence). This CDR3 region has 14 residues. Trimming pared 5 bases from V and 6 bases from J, leaving 16 bases between.